This T cell receptor beta chain was documented in a study of cytomegalovirus exposure and HLA in healthy donors. Study findings and constraints: Whilst most TCR sequences proved rare, a subset of public TCRs occurred across many donors. It was found in a later analysis that first-cohort TCR clusters tended to co-occur in the 120 validation repertoires. The authors enumerated 150 to 200 TCR beta chains as linked to cytomegalovirus.

Assay used: immunoSEQ multiplex PCR; TCRdb lists only in-frame clones, some missing. Seen here are 330,000 or so clones, just over 85% observed once, and the top ten hold approximately 0.84%. This CDR3 is built from 14 residues. V lost 0 bases to trimming and J lost 8 bases; unmatched junction nucleotides: 7. CDR1 is SGDLS, CDR2 YYNGEE, per germline. This clone was found a few times. What it recognizes is unknown. The chain is built from TRBV9 and TRBJ1-2; TRBD1 agrees at 7 bases. Sequences were obtained from PBMCs. The TCR originated in a woman in her late teens or twenties in good health and CMV-seronegative. The CDR3 loop reads CASSVAGQQRGYTF. In nucleotides, the CDR3 is TGTGCCAGCAGCGTAGCGGGACAGCAACGGGGCTACACCTTC.